A selection of T cell receptor beta chains follows, all from one sample in a study of coeliac disease. Profiled with immunoSEQ multiplex PCR; TCRdb holds only in-frame clones, not every one. The table has about 2,000 clones, approximately 61% seen once; the top ten hold roughly 9.2%. The sequenced material came from lamina propria lymphocytes from the gut. Receptors originate from a woman in her twenties or thirties with active celiac disease. The CDR3 runs from the conserved cysteine through the conserved F or W. Each record gives: V gene, J gene, clone size, D gene, CDR3 protein, CDR3 DNA. D genes are given only for firm matches. Clone size is not always given. Where it is, it says once, few, many or a class for expanded clones.

TRBV7-9	TRBJ2-1	-	TRBD1	CASSFGDRVSFEQFF	TGTGCCAGCAGCTTCGGGGACAGGGTATCGTTTGAGCAGTTCTTC
TRBV27	TRBJ2-7	-	-	CASSLSYGFRYEQYF	TGTGCCAGCAGTTTATCGTACGGGTTCCGCTACGAGCAGTACTTC
TRBV4-1	TRBJ2-5	few	TRBD1	CASSQVFPDRGSQETQYF	TGCGCCAGCAGCCAAGTATTCCCTGACAGGGGGTCCCAAGAGACCCAGTACTTC
TRBV9	TRBJ2-3	-	-	CASSVGAGWTDTQYF	TGTGCCAGCAGCGTAGGGGCAGGGTGGACAGATACGCAGTATTTT
TRBV5-4	TRBJ1-6	-	-	CASSFPGLGLHF	TGTGCCAGCAGCTTCCCGGGGTTGGGCCTCCACTTT
TRBV25-1	TRBJ1-4	-	-	CASSEWGHTNEKLFF	TGTGCCAGCAGTGAATGGGGACATACTAATGAAAAACTGTTTTTT
TRBV7-9	TRBJ2-7	-	TRBD1	CASSLRTGPYEQYF	TGTGCCAGCAGCCTAAGGACAGGGCCCTACGAGCAGTACTTC
TRBV18	TRBJ2-3	few	-	CASSQGDTDTQYF	TGTGCCAGCTCACAGGGAGACACAGATACGCAGTATTTT
TRBV5-1	TRBJ2-7	-	-	CASSLGPPLYGGEQYF	TGCGCCAGCAGCTTGGGCCCCCCTCTATACGGGGGCGAGCAGTACTTC
TRBV5-1	TRBJ1-2	once	-	CASSSLVGVDYGYTF	TGCGCCAGCAGCTCCCTGGTAGGGGTGGACTATGGCTACACCTTC
TRBV5-4	TRBJ2-5	-	TRBD2	CASSPKRGGQETQYF	TGTGCCAGCAGCCCCAAGCGGGGGGGCCAAGAGACCCAGTACTTC
TRBV6-1	TRBJ1-5	few	-	CASSEVSYGGSNQPQHF	TGTGCCAGCAGTGAGGTATCTTATGGAGGGAGCAATCAGCCCCAGCATTTT
TRBV7-9	TRBJ2-2	-	-	CASTDNFASNTGELFF	TGTGCCAGCACCGACAACTTCGCCTCGAACACCGGGGAGCTGTTTTTT
TRBV15	TRBJ1-1	-	-	CATSTPTGDIMNTEAFF	TGTGCCACCAGCACCCCCACCGGTGATATCATGAACACTGAAGCTTTCTTT
TRBV10-3	TRBJ2-3	-	-	CATTGESPDTQYF	TGTGCCACGACCGGGGAGAGCCCAGATACGCAGTATTTT
TRBV27	TRBJ2-5	-	TRBD2	CASSLSGGSWETQYF	TGTGCCAGCAGTTTATCGGGCGGGAGCTGGGAGACCCAGTACTTC
TRBV18	TRBJ1-4	-	-	CASSPGTPGATNEKLFF	TGTGCCAGCTCACCGGGCACGCCAGGGGCAACTAATGAAAAACTGTTTTTT
TRBV18	TRBJ1-4	-	TRBD1	CASSLAAGGREKLFF	TGTGCCAGCTCACTCGCGGCAGGGGGTCGCGAAAAACTGTTTTTT
TRBV20-1	TRBJ2-7	-	-	CSVSKRYEQYF	TGCAGTGTTAGCAAGCGCTACGAGCAGTACTTC
TRBV27	TRBJ2-1	-	TRBD2	CASSLSTSGSNEQFF	TGTGCCAGCAGTTTATCGACTAGCGGGAGTAATGAGCAGTTCTTC
TRBV9	TRBJ2-2	few	-	CASSVDGSYTGELFF	TGTGCCAGCAGCGTCGACGGGTCCTACACCGGGGAGCTGTTTTTT
TRBV10-3	TRBJ2-3	-	-	CAISETHGTDTQYF	TGTGCCATCAGTGAGACTCATGGCACAGATACGCAGTATTTT
TRBV4-1	TRBJ1-2	-	TRBD1	CASSRDRDHGYTF	TGCGCCAGCAGCCGGGACAGGGACCATGGCTACACCTTC
TRBV29-1	TRBJ2-5	-	TRBD1	CSALRQGPMGETQYF	TGCAGCGCCCTAAGACAGGGCCCGATGGGAGAGACCCAGTACTTC
TRBV5-6	TRBJ1-2	-	-	CASSLRTDLYGYTF	TGTGCCAGCAGCTTACGGACAGACCTCTATGGCTACACCTTC
TRBV5-4	TRBJ2-1	-	-	CASSFGGGTYNEQFF	TGTGCCAGCAGCTTCGGCGGAGGGACCTACAATGAGCAGTTCTTC
TRBV30	TRBJ2-3	-	-	CAWSVFRRGTDTQYF	TGTGCCTGGAGTGTATTCCGGCGGGGCACAGATACGCAGTATTTT
TRBV2	TRBJ2-3	-	-	CASRQTRTDTQYF	TGTGCCAGCCGACAGACACGCACAGATACGCAGTATTTT
TRBV5-4	TRBJ2-5	-	TRBD2	CASTPRRRGLAEETQYF	TGTGCCAGCACCCCCAGGCGGAGGGGACTAGCGGAAGAGACCCAGTACTTC
TRBV14	TRBJ2-1	-	TRBD1	CASSQLGQGADEQFF	TGTGCCAGCAGCCAACTCGGACAGGGGGCAGATGAGCAGTTCTTC
TRBV4-1	TRBJ1-2	once	-	CASSQGQAPFNANYGYTF	TGCGCCAGCAGCCAAGGCCAGGCCCCCTTCAACGCAAACTATGGCTACACCTTC
TRBV29-1	TRBJ2-1	-	-	CSGLWGVFYNEQFF	TGCAGCGGCCTTTGGGGAGTTTTTTACAATGAGCAGTTCTTC
TRBV7-8	TRBJ1-5	-	TRBD1	CASSSTGAGQPQHF	TGTGCCAGCAGCTCCACAGGGGCCGGTCAGCCCCAGCATTTT
TRBV6-5	TRBJ1-1	-	TRBD1	CATTQGGLNTEAFF	TGTGCCACCACACAGGGGGGGTTAAACACTGAAGCTTTCTTT
TRBV5-1	TRBJ2-6	-	TRBD2	CASMGLAGLSGANVLTF	TGCGCCAGTATGGGACTAGCGGGACTCTCTGGGGCCAACGTCCTGACTTTC
TRBV7-9	TRBJ1-2	-	-	CASSSQLANYGYTF	TGTGCCAGCAGCTCCCAACTCGCTAACTATGGCTACACCTTC
TRBV7-9	TRBJ2-7	-	-	CASSSGTHEQYF	TGTGCCAGCAGCTCCGGGACACACGAGCAGTACTTC
TRBV29-1	TRBJ2-4	-	TRBD1	CSGLDRGLNIQYF	TGCAGCGGACTCGACAGGGGGCTAAACATTCAGTACTTC
TRBV21-1	TRBJ2-7	-	-	CASSPRGGVRYEQYF	TGTGCCAGCAGCCCCCGCGGCGGGGTTCGATACGAGCAGTACTTC
TRBV5-1	TRBJ2-1	-	TRBD2	CASSSGLAGGEQFF	TGCGCCAGCAGCTCGGGACTAGCGGGAGGCGAGCAGTTCTTC
TRBV2	TRBJ2-3	-	TRBD2	CASSLLAGGTDTQYF	TGTGCCAGCAGTCTACTAGCGGGAGGGACAGATACGCAGTATTTT
TRBV6-5	TRBJ1-2	few	-	CASTDGPSYGYTF	TGTGCCAGCACCGATGGCCCCAGCTATGGCTACACCTTC
TRBV2	TRBJ2-1	-	TRBD2	CASSAGAGEQFF	TGTGCCAGCAGTGCTGGAGCGGGAGAGCAGTTCTTC
TRBV19	TRBJ2-7	large	-	CASSIGPGEYEQYF	TGTGCCAGTAGTATAGGGCCGGGGGAGTACGAGCAGTACTTC
TRBV27	TRBJ1-1	-	TRBD1	CASSLDRDYTEAFF	TGTGCCAGCAGTTTGGACAGGGACTACACTGAAGCTTTCTTT
TRBV4-2	TRBJ1-5	-	TRBD1	CASSLIGQGRNQPQHF	TGTGCCAGCAGCCTCATAGGACAGGGACGTAATCAGCCCCAGCATTTT
TRBV7-9	TRBJ1-2	once	-	CASSFVQRDGYTF	TGTGCCAGCAGCTTTGTGCAGCGAGATGGCTACACCTTC